The 30 T cell receptor beta chains below come from one sample, sequenced in a study of blood T cell repertoires in COVID-19. Measured with immunoSEQ multiplex PCR; TCRdb has only the in-frame clones, and not every one. The table has around 380,000 clones, approximately 80% seen once. Material for sequencing was peripheral blood. Source of these receptors: a human donor with acute or convalescent COVID-19. The donor label of this sample is uncertain.

The CDR3 loop reads CASSIEFLGARHF. Written as DNA, the CDR3 is TGTGCCAGTAGTATAGAATTCTTGGGGGCCAGGCATTTT. The gene calls are TRBV19 and TRBJ1-5, with D possibly being TRBD1 (6 bases). Germline V lookup: CDR1 LNHDA, CDR2 SQIVND (reference sequence). The CDR3 contains 13 residues. V was shortened by 0 bases and J by 15 bases, with 15 bases between the two germline ends.

The chain couples TRBV2 to TRBJ1-1; 9 positions match TRBD1. Trimming at V came to 7 bases and at J to 11 bases, leaving 11 bases not matched to a gene. Germline loops: CDR1 SNHLY, CDR2 FYNNEI. The CDR3 contains 13 residues. CDR3 sequence (DNA): TGTGCCAGCACCAATACACCCGACAGGGGGGCTTTCTTT. Its protein is CASTNTPDRGAFF.

This sequence joins TRBV11-2 and TRBJ2-5, with 12 bases lining up with TRBD2. Looked up from germline, CDR1 is SGHAT and CDR2 is FQNNGV. The CDR3 totals 14 residues. The V gene end was trimmed by 4 bases and the J gene end by 5 bases; junction bases not matched to a gene: 2. In nucleotides, the CDR3 is TGTGCCAGCAGCTGGACTAGCGGGGTCGAGACCCAGTACTTC. This translates into CASSWTSGVETQYF.

The chain uses TRBV6-5 and TRBJ1-1; D is undetermined. From germline, CDR1 is MNHEY and CDR2 SVGAGI. Trimming took off 7 bases at V and 5 bases at J, with 17 bases between the two ends. This CDR3 is built from 14 residues. Written as DNA, the CDR3 is TGTGCCAGCACCAAGGAGGGTTGGAGGACTGAAGCTTTCTTT. Its protein is CASTKEGWRTEAFF.

This clone appeared a single time. The chain recombines TRBV5-1 with TRBJ1-1; D is perhaps TRBD1 (5 bases). The germline V gene encodes CDR1 SGHRS and CDR2 YFSETQ. This CDR3 spans 15 amino acids. The ends were cut back, 0 bases at V and 0 bases at J, with 9 bases in the middle. CDR3 sequence (DNA): TGCGCCAGCAGCTTGGGGGAGGGGCTGAACACTGAAGCTTTCTTT. As protein: CASSLGEGLNTEAFF. Filled out from reference TRBV5-1 and TRBJ1-1, the complete variable domain reads KAGVTQTPRYLIKTRGQQVTLSCSPISGHRSVSWYQQTPGQGLQFLFEYFSETQRNKGNFPGRFSGRQFSNSRSEMNVSTLELGDSALYLCASSLGEGLNTEAFFGQGTRLTVV.

The rearrangement uses TRBV18 and TRBJ2-7; possibly TRBD1 for D (6 bases). Germline values: CDR1 KGHSH, CDR2 LQKENI. V lost 2 bases to trimming and J lost 2 bases, with 13 bases between them. This CDR3 spans 15 amino acids. The CDR3 DNA is TGTGCCAGCTCACCAGGAGTAACAGGGACCTACGAGCAGTACTTC. It yields the protein CASSPGVTGTYEQYF.

This clone was observed a handful of times. The chain couples TRBV5-1 to TRBJ2-4, with 7 bases identical to TRBD1. V was pared by 7 bases and J by 6 bases, with 10 bases of the junction left unmatched. The V gene's germline CDR1 is SGHRS and CDR2 YFSETQ. This CDR3 is 14 amino acids long. CDR3 DNA: TGCGCCAGCGGCGTTGGGGGACAGAGAAACATTCAGTACTTC. It translates to CASGVGGQRNIQYF.

The V call is TRBV7-2, the J call TRBJ2-7, with D perhaps matching TRBD2 (6 bases). V gave up 5 bases and J gave up 0 bases, with 17 bases separating them. CDR1 is SGHTA and CDR2 is FQGNSA in the germline V gene. The CDR3 has 16 residues. The CDR3 loop is CASSPQGLLSSYEQYF. CDR3 bases: TGTGCCAGCAGCCCCCAGGGACTTTTGAGCTCCTACGAGCAGTACTTC.

J is TRBJ2-5 and V is TRBV7-9; TRBD2 agrees at 7 bases. There are 13 residues in the CDR3. Losses at the gene ends were 4 bases for V and 5 bases for J; bases not matched to a gene: 4. Germline V gene data show CDR1 as SEHNR and CDR2 as FQNEAQ (reference sequence). This chain's CDR3 is CASSWGGVETQYF. The CDR3 DNA reads TGTGCCAGCAGCTGGGGGGGGGTCGAGACCCAGTACTTC.

This clone was observed a single time. The chain has TRBV27 and TRBJ2-2; 8 bases map to TRBD1. V shed 7 bases, J shed 2 bases, and the junction held 3 bases outside the gene matches. Germline V lookup: CDR1 MNHEY, CDR2 SMNVEV (reference sequence). The CDR3 contains 14 residues. CDR3 loop: CASMGQENTGELFF. The CDR3 DNA is TGTGCCAGCATGGGACAGGAAAACACCGGGGAGCTGTTTTTT.

V usage is TRBV30 and J usage is TRBJ1-1, with D maybe TRBD1 (6 bases). V lost 0 bases to trimming and J lost 5 bases, with 16 bases between them. From germline, CDR1 is GTSNPN and CDR2 SVGIG (reference sequence). The CDR3 extends over 15 amino acids. CDR3 nucleotide sequence: TGTGCCTGGAGTGTAGGGGGTTCGAGGCAAACTGAAGCTTTCTTT. Its protein product is CAWSVGGSRQTEAFF.

This clone was seen a few times. The CDR3 region is CASSFQGRLSYEQYF. In nucleotides, the CDR3 is TGTGCCAGCAGCTTTCAGGGCCGCCTCTCCTACGAGCAGTACTTC. V and J are TRBV5-4 and TRBJ2-7; TRBD1 might be the D (5 bases). The CDR3 is made up of 15 amino acids. Germline assignment: CDR1 SGHNT and CDR2 YYREEE (reference sequence). V shed 2 bases and J shed 0 bases, with 12 bases lying between them.

This clone appeared a few times. The rearrangement links TRBV6-5 to TRBJ1-2; TRBD1 agrees at 7 bases. Germline CDR1 is MNHEY and CDR2 is SVGAGI. CDR3 length: 13 amino acids. V lost 10 bases, J lost 4 bases, and 9 bases stayed unmatched. The chain's CDR3 is CAIRKGQSYGYTF. CDR3 coding DNA: TGTGCCATTCGGAAGGGACAGAGCTATGGCTACACCTTC.

This clone was counted a single time. The rearrangement joins TRBV28 to TRBJ1-6; D is uncertain. The V gene's germline CDR1 is MDHEN and CDR2 SYDVKM. V lost 6 bases to trimming and J lost 8 bases, with 8 bases between them. This CDR3 contains 12 residues. The CDR3 loop reads CASSLGDSPLHF. CDR3 sequence (DNA): TGTGCCAGCAGCCTGGGCGATTCACCCCTCCACTTT. Full variable domain (remainder filled in from reference TRBV28 and TRBJ1-6): DVKVTQSSRYLVKRTGEKVFLECVQDMDHENMFWYRQDPGLGLRLIYFSYDVKMKEKGDIPEGYSVSREKKERFSLILESASTNQTSMYLCASSLGDSPLHFGNGTRLTVT.

This chain joins TRBV27 and TRBJ2-1; 8 bases are shared with TRBD1. Looked up from germline, CDR1 is MNHEY and CDR2 is SMNVEV (reference sequence). The V and J ends lost 6 bases and 7 bases, in that order; junction bases with no gene match: 8. The CDR3 is 14 residues long. The DNA for the CDR3 is TGTGCCAGCAGCTTACTCACAGGGGGAAATGAGCAGTTCTTC. Translated: CASSLLTGGNEQFF.

This clone has more than one count but fewer than ten. The DNA of the CDR3 is TGTGCCAGCAGCTTAGGGATCGGACTAGCGGGGGGGGATACGCAGTATTTT. Translated, it gives CASSLGIGLAGGDTQYF. The rearrangement links TRBV7-9 to TRBJ2-3; 15 bases match TRBD2. The CDR3 contains 17 residues. Germline V lookup: CDR1 SEHNR, CDR2 FQNEAQ (reference sequence). V trimming: 1 base; J trimming: 6 bases; junction bases outside the gene matches: 5.

This clone was picked up a small number of times. This chain connects TRBV7-8 to TRBJ2-7; D remains unclear. Germline V CDR1 and CDR2: SGHVS, FQNEAQ. Trimming took 4 bases from V and 4 from J, leaving 5 bases between them. This CDR3 region has 11 residues. The CDR3 protein is CASSSQYEQYF. CDR3 bases: TGTGCCAGCAGCTCCCAGTACGAGCAGTACTTC.

This chain connects TRBV6-5 to TRBJ1-6; no reliable D call. The CDR3 spans 14 residues. Per germline, CDR1 MNHEY and CDR2 SVGAGI. The V end lost 2 bases, the J end lost 9 bases, and 11 bases lay between the germline ends. The CDR3 region has the DNA TGTGCCAGCAGTTACGATGGTAGTGGTTCACCCCTCCACTTT. Its translation is CASSYDGSGSPLHF.

V gene TRBV18 combines with J gene TRBJ1-3, with unresolved D. Per the germline V gene, CDR1 is KGHSH and CDR2 is LQKENI. CDR3 size: 14 residues. Trimming removed 6 bases from V and 0 bases from J, with 9 bases in between. Here the CDR3 reads CASSEYRSGNTIYF. The CDR3 DNA reads TGTGCCAGCTCCGAGTACCGCTCTGGAAACACCATATATTTT.

This rearrangement joins TRBV12-3 or TRBV12-4 to TRBJ1-1, with TRBD1 matching over 7 bases. The CDR3 totals 13 residues. V shed 7 bases and J 5 bases; nucleotides not matched to a gene: 7. CDR3 amino acids: CASNDRVRTEAFF. CDR3 sequence (DNA): TGTGCCAGCAACGACAGGGTAAGAACTGAAGCTTTCTTT.

This rearrangement joins TRBV6-5 to TRBJ2-7; 7 nucleotides match TRBD1. CDR3 length equals 15 residues. V was pared by 6 bases and J by 2 bases, with 10 bases of the junction left unmatched. Looked up from germline, CDR1 is MNHEY and CDR2 is SVGAGI. The CDR3 spells CASSPRQGNPYEQYF. DNA of the CDR3: TGTGCCAGCAGCCCCCGACAGGGAAATCCCTACGAGCAGTACTTC.

J is TRBJ1-2 and V is TRBV5-6; 7 nucleotides match TRBD1. The CDR3 sequence is 14 residues long. Germline-derived CDR1 and CDR2 are SGHDT and YYEEEE. The V gene end was trimmed by 0 bases and the J gene end by 5 bases; junction bases not matched to a gene: 4. DNA for the CDR3: TGTGCCAGCAGCTTGGAGGCGACAGGGTATGGCTACACCTTC. Translating it yields CASSLEATGYGYTF.

The genes are TRBV7-2 and TRBJ1-1; 8 bases line up with TRBD1. Trimming at V came to 3 bases and at J to 1 base, leaving 13 bases not matched to a gene. CDR1 and CDR2 (germline): SGHTA, FQGNSA. CDR3 length: 18 amino acids. CDR3 sequence reads: CASSFGSARTGRNTEAFF. The CDR3 nucleotides read TGTGCCAGCAGCTTCGGCAGTGCTCGGACAGGGAGGAACACTGAAGCTTTCTTT.

The V and J genes are TRBV6-4 and TRBJ2-1; D is unresolved. This CDR3 contains 14 residues. Germline V lookup: CDR1 MRHNA, CDR2 SNTAGT. The V end lost 2 bases, the J end lost 9 bases, and 14 bases lay between the germline ends. CDR3 protein: CASSDVPFGGEQFF. As DNA, the CDR3 is TGTGCCAGCAGTGACGTCCCGTTCGGTGGTGAGCAGTTCTTC.

The gene calls are TRBV2 and TRBJ2-4; TRBD1 matches at 8 bases. Germline V CDR1 and CDR2: SNHLY, FYNNEI. The CDR3 extends over 17 amino acids. J was trimmed by 0 bases and V by 6 bases; bases with no gene match: 10. CDR3 region: CASRQGGAGSAKNIQYF. The CDR3 DNA is TGTGCCAGCAGACAGGGGGGCGCTGGATCAGCCAAAAACATTCAGTACTTC.

At least ten counts were recorded for this clone. The rearrangement joins TRBV5-1 to TRBJ1-2; possibly TRBD1 for D (5 bases). Between the trimmed V and J ends, which lost 0 bases and 6 bases, there was a span of 9 bases. The CDR3 has 13 amino acids. Germline lookup yields CDR1 SGHRS and CDR2 YFSETQ. The CDR3 is CASSLEGANGYTF. For the CDR3, the DNA is TGCGCCAGCAGCTTGGAAGGGGCGAATGGCTACACCTTC.

The chain links TRBV19 to TRBJ2-3; 8 bases line up with TRBD2. The CDR3 runs to 15 residues. CDR1 LNHDA and CDR2 SQIVND come from the germline V gene (reference sequence). V was pared by 5 bases and J by 6 bases, with 10 bases of the junction left unmatched. CDR3 coding DNA: TGTGCCAGTAGTCGACTGGTAGCGGGAAAGGATACGCAGTATTTT. Translation: CASSRLVAGKDTQYF.

Notes on this clone: Distinct nucleotide sequences in the sample also encode this CDR3. CDR3 residues: CASSSSNYGYTF. The CDR3 DNA sequence: TGTGCCAGCAGTTCCAGTAACTATGGCTACACCTTC. The rearrangement uses TRBV28 and TRBJ1-2; the D is unclear. CDR3 size: 12 residues. Germline CDR1 and CDR2: MDHEN and SYDVKM. The V end was cut by 4 bases, the J end by 1 base, with 4 bases between.

This clone was recorded once. This sequence joins TRBV5-6 and TRBJ2-1; 9 nucleotides match TRBD2. Per germline, CDR1 SGHDT and CDR2 YYEEEE. The V segment lost 5 bases and the J segment 4 bases; nucleotides outside the gene matches: 10. The CDR3 covers 16 residues. CDR3 in amino acids: CASSSWSGRTYNEQFF. CDR3 sequence (DNA): TGTGCCAGCAGTTCGTGGAGCGGGAGGACTTACAATGAGCAGTTCTTC.

The rearrangement uses TRBV7-6 and TRBJ1-1; D perhaps matches TRBD1 (6 bases). The CDR3 extends over 15 amino acids. V shed 4 bases and J shed 0 bases, with 12 bases lying between them. Germline loops: CDR1 SGHVS, CDR2 FNYEAQ. CDR3 amino acids: CASSSGGSLNTEAFF. In DNA, the CDR3 is TGTGCCAGCAGCTCGGGGGGCAGCCTGAACACTGAAGCTTTCTTT.